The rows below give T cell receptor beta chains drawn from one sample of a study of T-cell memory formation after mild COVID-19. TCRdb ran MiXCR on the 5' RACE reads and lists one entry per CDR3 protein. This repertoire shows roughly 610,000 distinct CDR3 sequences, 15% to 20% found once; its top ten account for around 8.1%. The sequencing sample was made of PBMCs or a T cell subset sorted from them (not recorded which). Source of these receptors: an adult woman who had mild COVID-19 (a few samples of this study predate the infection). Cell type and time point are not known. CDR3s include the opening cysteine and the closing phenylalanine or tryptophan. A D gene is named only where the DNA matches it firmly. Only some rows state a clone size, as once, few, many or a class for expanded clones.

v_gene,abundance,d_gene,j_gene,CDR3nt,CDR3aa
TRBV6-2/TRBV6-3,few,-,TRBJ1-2,TGTGCCAGCAGTTACTCCTCTTGGTCAGGGGGCTACACCTTC,CASSYSSWSGGYTF
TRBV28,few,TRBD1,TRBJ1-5,TGTGCCAGCAGTTTAGGGGGACAGGGGGCCGCTCAGCCCCAGCATTTT,CASSLGGQGAAQPQHF
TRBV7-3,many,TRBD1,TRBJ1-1,TGTGCCAGCAGCACTTACCAGGGGGGGAACACTGAAGCTTTCTTT,CASSTYQGGNTEAFF
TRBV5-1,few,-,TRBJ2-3,TGCGCCAGCAGCTTGATACAGACAGACACAGATACGCAGTATTTT,CASSLIQTDTDTQYF
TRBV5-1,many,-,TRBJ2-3,TGCGCCAGCAGGGCTAGCACAGATACGCAGTATTTT,CASRASTDTQYF
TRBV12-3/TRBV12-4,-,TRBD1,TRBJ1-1,TGTGCCAGCAGTCCCCCCGGGACAGAAAACACTGAAGCTTTCTTT,CASSPPGTENTEAFF
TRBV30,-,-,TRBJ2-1,TGTGCCTGGAGTGTAGTGGGCTCCTACAATGAGCAGTTCTTC,CAWSVVGSYNEQFF
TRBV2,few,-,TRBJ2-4,TGTGCCAGCAGGGCCCGGGAAACCATGAACATTCAGTACTTC,CASRARETMNIQYF
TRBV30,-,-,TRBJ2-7,TGTGCCTGGAGTGTACGGATTTTGGTTGGGAGTGGCGAGCAGTACTTC,CAWSVRILVGSGEQYF
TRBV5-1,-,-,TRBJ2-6,TGCGCCAGCAGCTTGGGTGACAGCATGGGCTGGGCCAACGTCCTGACTTTC,CASSLGDSMGWANVLTF
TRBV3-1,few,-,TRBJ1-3,TGTGCCAGCAGTGGGCCACCTGGAAACACCATATATTTT,CASSGPPGNTIYF
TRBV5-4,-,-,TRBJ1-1,TGTGCCAGCAGCCCCCGGATGGGGAGGACTGAAGCTTTCTTT,CASSPRMGRTEAFF
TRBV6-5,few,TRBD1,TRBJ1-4,TGTGCCAGCAGTAGGGACAGGGTGGGAAAACTGTTTTTT,CASSRDRVGKLFF
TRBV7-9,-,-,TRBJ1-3,TGTGCCAGCAGCTTAGGGACGTTTGGAAACACCATATATTTT,CASSLGTFGNTIYF
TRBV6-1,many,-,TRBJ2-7,TGTGCCAGCAGTGATATGGGACATACCACCTACGAGCAGTACTTC,CASSDMGHTTYEQYF
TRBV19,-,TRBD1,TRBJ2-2,TGTGCCAGTAGTATAGGGCAGGGGGCAAGGACCGGGGAGCTGTTTTTT,CASSIGQGARTGELFF
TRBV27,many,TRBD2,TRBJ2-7,TGTGCCAGCAGTTCTGTAGCGGGGACCTACGAGCAGTACTTC,CASSSVAGTYEQYF
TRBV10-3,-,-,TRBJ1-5,TGTGCCATCAGTCAGGACAGAAATAATCAGCCCCAGCATTTT,CAISQDRNNQPQHF
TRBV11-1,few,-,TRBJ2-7,TGTGCCAGCAGCGGACCGGGACCACTTTCCTACGAGCAGTACTTC,CASSGPGPLSYEQYF
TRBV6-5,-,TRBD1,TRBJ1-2,TGTGCCAGCAGTTCGAGGGACGGGACAGAAAACTATGGCTACACCTTC,CASSSRDGTENYGYTF
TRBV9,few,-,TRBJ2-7,TGTGCCAGCAGCGTAGGGGACCTCTACGAGCAGTACTTC,CASSVGDLYEQYF
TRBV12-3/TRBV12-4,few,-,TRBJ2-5,TGTGCCAGCAGTTTAGTAAGAGGGGAGACCCAGTACTTC,CASSLVRGETQYF
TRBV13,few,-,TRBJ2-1,TGTGCCAGCAGCTTCCCTTCGATCGGAGGTAATGAGCAGTTCTTC,CASSFPSIGGNEQFF
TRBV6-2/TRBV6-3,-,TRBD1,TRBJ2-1,TGTGCCAGCAGTTACTCACGACAGGGAACCTACAATGAGCAGTTCTTC,CASSYSRQGTYNEQFF
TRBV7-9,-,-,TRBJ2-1,TGTGCCAGCAGCACTACCGGGACTTCTATTTACAATGAGCAGTTCTTC,CASSTTGTSIYNEQFF
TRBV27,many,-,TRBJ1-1,TGTGCCAGCAGTGGAGGCACTGAAGCTTTCTTT,CASSGGTEAFF
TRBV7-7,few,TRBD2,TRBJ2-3,TGTGCCAGCAGCCCCTTTAGCGGGGGGGCTCTGGATACGCAGTATTTT,CASSPFSGGALDTQYF
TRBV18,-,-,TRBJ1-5,TGTGCCAGCTCACCAGGATTAAAGAATCAGCCCCAGCATTTT,CASSPGLKNQPQHF
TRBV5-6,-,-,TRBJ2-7,TGTGCCAGCAGAAGAACAGGTACCCTCGAGCAGTACTTC,CASRRTGTLEQYF
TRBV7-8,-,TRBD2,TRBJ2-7,TGTGCCAGCAGCCCTCTAGCGGAAACCTACGAGCAGTACTTC,CASSPLAETYEQYF
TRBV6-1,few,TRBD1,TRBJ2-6,TGTGCCAGCACCTCAGGGACAGGGGCCTCTGGGGCCAACGTCCTGACTTTC,CASTSGTGASGANVLTF
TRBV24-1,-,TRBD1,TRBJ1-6,TGTGCCACCAGTCCCTCAGGACAGGGCGGATCACCCCTCCACTTT,CATSPSGQGGSPLHF
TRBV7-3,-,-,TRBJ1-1,TGTGCCAGCAGCTTAGTTTCGGGCAGGGTGTACACTGAAGCTTTCTTT,CASSLVSGRVYTEAFF
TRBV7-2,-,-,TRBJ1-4,TGTGCCAGCAGCTTTCGGGTCAATGAAAAACTGTTTTTT,CASSFRVNEKLFF
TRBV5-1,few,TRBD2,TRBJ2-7,TGCGCCAGCAGCGGGGTCGGGACTAGCGGGGCCTCCTACGAGCAGTACTTC,CASSGVGTSGASYEQYF
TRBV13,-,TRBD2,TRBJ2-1,TGTGCCAGCAGCTTAGCCTTACTAGCGGGGCCTCCCCAGCAGTTCTTC,CASSLALLAGPPQQFF
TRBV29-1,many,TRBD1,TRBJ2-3,TGCAGCGTCGCCGACAGGGTGAGCACAGATACGCAGTATTTT,CSVADRVSTDTQYF
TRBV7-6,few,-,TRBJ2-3,TGTGCCAGCAGCTTGTCACTAGCCACTAGCACAGATACGCAGTATTTT,CASSLSLATSTDTQYF
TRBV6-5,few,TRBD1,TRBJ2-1,TGTGCCAGCAGCCCGGACAGGGGGCAAGGTAATGAGCAGTTCTTC,CASSPDRGQGNEQFF
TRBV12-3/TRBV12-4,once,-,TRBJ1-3,TGTGCCAGCAGTTTAATTTGGGCAAGCTCTGGAAACACCATATATTTT,CASSLIWASSGNTIYF
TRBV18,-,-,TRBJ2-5,TGTGCCAGCTCACCACCGAGTAGACCTGAGGAGACCCAGTACTTC,CASSPPSRPEETQYF
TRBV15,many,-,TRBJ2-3,TGTGCCACCAGCAGAGCCTGGCAGGGCTCAGATACGCAGTATTTT,CATSRAWQGSDTQYF
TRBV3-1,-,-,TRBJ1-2,TGTGCCAGCAGCCAGGGAGTCGGGACCTATGGCTACACCTTC,CASSQGVGTYGYTF
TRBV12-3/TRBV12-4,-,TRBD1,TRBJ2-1,TGTGCCAGCAGCCCCGGGACAGGGGCGCGGTACAATGAGCAGTTCTTC,CASSPGTGARYNEQFF
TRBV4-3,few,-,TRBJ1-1,TGCGCCAGCAGCCATAAAGACCGAAGTGACACTGAAGCTTTCTTT,CASSHKDRSDTEAFF
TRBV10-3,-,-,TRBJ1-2,TGTGCCATCAGTGCTGACTCTAACTATGGCTACACCTTC,CAISADSNYGYTF
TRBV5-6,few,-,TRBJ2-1,TGTGCCAGCAGCCTGTCGACGGGAACAGGACAACAGTTCTTC,CASSLSTGTGQQFF
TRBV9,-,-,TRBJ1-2,TGTGCCAGCAGCCCTCACATCGGGTCGGGCTATGGCTACACCTTC,CASSPHIGSGYGYTF
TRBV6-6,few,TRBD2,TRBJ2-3,TGTGCCAGCACCCCGGGACTAGGGGATACGCAGTATTTT,CASTPGLGDTQYF
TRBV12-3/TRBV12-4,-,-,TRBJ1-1,TGTGCCAGCTCAAACCCACTCCGGTCTGGGGCGCGAGTTGAAGCTTTCTTT,CASSNPLRSGARVEAFF
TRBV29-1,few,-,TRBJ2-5,TGCAGCGTTGATACCTCCCTACAAGAGACCCAGTACTTC,CSVDTSLQETQYF
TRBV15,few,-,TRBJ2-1,TGTGCCACCAGCAGAGATCTTAATGAGCAGTTCTTC,CATSRDLNEQFF